These 29 T cell receptor beta chains were all obtained from the same sample, sequenced in a study of blood T cell repertoires in COVID-19. Data came from immunoSEQ multiplex PCR; TCRdb stores just in-frame clones and leaves some out. This table holds approximately 96,000 clones, 81% found once. Sequencing was carried out using peripheral blood. These receptors all come from an elderly woman with acute or convalescent COVID-19.

This clone was counted a few times. The J gene is TRBJ2-2, the V gene TRBV2, with TRBD2 matching 7 bases. After removal of 7 bases from V and 0 bases from J, the junction contained 5 bases not matched to a gene. Per the germline V gene, CDR1 is SNHLY and CDR2 is FYNNEI. The CDR3 extends over 15 amino acids. CDR3 region: CASTQRGPNTGELFF. For the CDR3, the DNA is TGTGCCAGCACCCAGCGGGGCCCGAACACCGGGGAGCTGTTTTTT.

The rearrangement links TRBV2 to TRBJ1-5; D is possibly TRBD1 (6 bases). V was pared by 6 bases and J by 0 bases, with 15 bases between. There are 16 residues in the CDR3. From germline, CDR1 is SNHLY and CDR2 FYNNEI. CDR3 nucleotides: TGTGCCAGCAGGGTAGACAGGTCCTATAGCAATCAGCCCCAGCATTTT. It codes for CASRVDRSYSNQPQHF.

The V and J genes are TRBV11-2 and TRBJ2-1, with 7 bases fitting TRBD2. The junction had 8 bases not matched to a gene; V was cut back by 5 bases and J by 4 bases. Per the germline V gene, CDR1 is SGHAT and CDR2 is FQNNGV. The CDR3 length is 15 residues. The CDR3 region is CASSPRGDAYNEQFF. CDR3 DNA: TGTGCCAGCAGCCCACGGGGGGACGCTTACAATGAGCAGTTCTTC.

Turning to this clone: Germline and junction disagree at one end, which may indicate a read error. In the same sample, other DNA sequences code for this CDR3. The V gene is TRBV19, the J gene TRBJ1-1; D gene unclear. The V gene's germline CDR1 is LNHDA and CDR2 SQIVND (reference sequence). The CDR3 loop spans 14 amino acids. The CDR3 nucleotides are TGCGCCAGTACCCACGGTCAATTGAACACTGAAGCTTTCTTT. As protein: CASTHGQLNTEAFF.

The chain joins TRBV11-3 to TRBJ2-7; no firm D call. Germline V gives CDR1 SGHNT, CDR2 YENEEA. Deletions cut 3 bases from V and 6 bases from J, with 9 bases between. The CDR3 is 12 amino acids. CDR3 nucleotides: TGTGCCAGCAGCTTCCAGACGGGCGAGCAGTACTTC. Residues: CASSFQTGEQYF.

The V and J genes are TRBV2 and TRBJ1-4; D call uncertain. V dropped 7 bases and J dropped 0 bases, with 9 bases sitting between them. The germline V gene encodes CDR1 SNHLY and CDR2 FYNNEI. The CDR3 has 14 amino acids. This CDR3 is CASIFSATNEKLFF. The CDR3 bases are TGTGCCAGCATATTCTCTGCAACTAATGAAAAACTGTTTTTT.

The V gene is TRBV2, the J gene TRBJ2-3, with 11 bases lining up with TRBD2. Germline V gene lookup returns CDR1 SNHLY and CDR2 FYNNEI. The CDR3 consists of 15 residues. V was clipped by 6 bases and J by 7 bases; unmatched bases: 9. This CDR3 reads CASRNSGGASNTQYF. CDR3 DNA sequence: TGTGCCAGCAGAAATAGCGGGGGGGCGTCAAATACGCAGTATTTT.

On this clone: The sample holds other DNA sequences that translate to the same CDR3. The chain links TRBV9 to TRBJ2-1; TRBD2 matches 8 bases. J lost 3 bases, V lost 0 bases, and 2 bases had no gene match. Germline V gene lookup returns CDR1 SGDLS and CDR2 YYNGEE. The CDR3 has 15 amino acids. This CDR3 reads CASSVELAGYNEQFF. The DNA of the CDR3 is TGTGCCAGCAGCGTAGAGCTAGCGGGCTACAATGAGCAGTTCTTC.

The rearrangement joins TRBV29-1 to TRBJ2-1; 8 bases match TRBD2. In germline, CDR1 is SQVTM, CDR2 ANQGSEA. This CDR3 has 16 residues. With 7 bases clipped from V and 5 bases from J, the junction kept 16 bases outside the gene matches. The CDR3 sequence is CSAPPGRTSMHNEQFF. The DNA of the CDR3 is TGCAGCGCCCCTCCAGGCCGGACTAGCATGCACAATGAGCAGTTCTTC.

This clone appeared once. The V gene is TRBV27, the J gene TRBJ2-5; TRBD1 agrees at 8 bases. The CDR3 loop spans 15 amino acids. After removal of 5 bases from V and 4 bases from J, the junction contained 9 bases not matched to a gene. Germline V gene data show CDR1 as MNHEY and CDR2 as SMNVEV (reference sequence). CDR3 coding DNA: TGTGCCAGCAGTACGCCGGACAGGGTAGGAGAGACCCAGTACTTC. Protein: CASSTPDRVGETQYF.

The chain has TRBV19 and TRBJ1-1, with 9 bases fitting TRBD1. This CDR3 has 14 residues. In germline, CDR1 is LNHDA, CDR2 SQIVND (reference sequence). J gave up 3 bases and V 5 bases, and 4 bases lay outside the gene matches. The CDR3 region has the DNA TGTGCCAGTAGTTTCGGACAGGGGCACACTGAAGCTTTCTTT. It yields the protein CASSFGQGHTEAFF.

CDR3 coding DNA: TGTGCCAGCACCCCAACGGGGGGGCTTATAGATACGCAGTATTTT. Translation: CASTPTGGLIDTQYF. The chain links TRBV9 to TRBJ2-3; 8 bases map to TRBD2. With V trimmed by 6 bases and J by 5 bases, 11 bases remained unmatched. CDR1 and CDR2 (germline): SGDLS, YYNGEE. The CDR3 has 15 residues.

The CDR3 protein is CASKQSSGANVLTF. Here the CDR3 DNA reads TGTGCCAGTAAACAGAGCTCTGGGGCCAACGTCCTGACTTTC. The chain uses TRBV19 and TRBJ2-6; D gene unclear. The CDR3 length is 14 residues. Trimming pared 7 bases from V and 0 bases from J, leaving 7 bases between. Germline-derived CDR1 and CDR2 are LNHDA and SQIVND (reference sequence).

This sequence joins TRBV11-2 and TRBJ2-1; 9 bases line up with TRBD2. Germline loops: CDR1 SGHAT, CDR2 FQNNGV. This CDR3 comprises 15 residues. V shed 3 bases and J 9 bases; nucleotides not matched to a gene: 9. The CDR3 here is CASSFPAGGPTEQFF. The CDR3 region has the DNA TGTGCCAGCAGCTTCCCGGCGGGGGGGCCTACTGAGCAGTTCTTC.

The chain combines TRBV7-2 with TRBJ1-1; 12 nucleotides agree with TRBD1. Trimming at V came to 5 bases and at J to 0 bases, leaving 4 bases not matched to a gene. Germline V gene sequence: CDR1 SGHTA, CDR2 FQGNSA. CDR3 length: 16 residues. CDR3 sequence: CASSKGQGAMNTEAFF. The CDR3, as DNA: TGTGCCAGCAGCAAGGGACAGGGGGCTATGAACACTGAAGCTTTCTTT.

This rearrangement joins TRBV2 to TRBJ1-2; the match to TRBD1 covers 9 bases. The ends lost 5 bases at V and 6 bases at J; junction bases unmatched: 4. Looked up from germline, CDR1 is SNHLY and CDR2 is FYNNEI. The CDR3 contains 13 residues. The CDR3 DNA reads TGTGCCAGCAGTAGGGACAGGGATAATGGCTACACCTTC. Encoded protein: CASSRDRDNGYTF.

This sequence joins TRBV6-2 or TRBV6-3 and TRBJ1-5; D unclear. Trimming stripped 2 bases from V and 4 bases from J, with 9 bases between. The CDR3 contains 14 residues. The germline V gene has CDR1 MNHEY and CDR2 SVGEGT. The CDR3 DNA reads TGTGCCAGCAGTTACCCTACCGGGAATCAGCCCCAGCATTTT. Amino acids: CASSYPTGNQPQHF.

This sequence joins TRBV7-9 and TRBJ1-6, with 7 nucleotides matching TRBD1. Per the germline V gene, CDR1 is SEHNR and CDR2 is FQNEAQ (reference sequence). V lost 3 bases and J lost 7; bases outside the gene matches: 3. This CDR3 has 14 amino acids. This CDR3 reads CASSFLQGNSPLHF. The CDR3 DNA reads TGTGCCAGCAGCTTCTTACAGGGGAATTCACCCCTCCACTTT.

V gene TRBV5-1 combines with J gene TRBJ2-7, with a weak D call TRBD1 (6 bases). This CDR3 comprises 13 residues. The germline V gene encodes CDR1 SGHRS and CDR2 YFSETQ. Trimming pared 7 bases from V and 6 bases from J, leaving 17 bases between. CDR3 sequence (DNA): TGCGCCAGCCGTCAACAGGGTACAGGCGAGCAGTACTTC. Encoded protein: CASRQQGTGEQYF.

The chain couples TRBV29-1 to TRBJ2-7, with D tentatively TRBD1 (5 bases). CDR1 SQVTM and CDR2 ANQGSEA come from the germline V gene. The CDR3 loop spans 14 amino acids. Trimming pared 6 bases from V and 0 bases from J, leaving 15 bases between. This chain's CDR3 is CSVPTEHLSYEQYV. CDR3 in DNA: TGCAGCGTGCCGACAGAACATCTCTCCTACGAGCAGTACGTC.

The rearrangement uses TRBV7-2 and TRBJ1-6; 8 bases map to TRBD1. V shed 7 bases, J shed 0 bases, and the junction held 5 bases outside the gene matches. CDR3 size: 16 residues. Germline CDR1 is SGHTA and CDR2 is FQGNSA. The CDR3 region has the DNA TGTGCCAGCATCCGGGACAGGAGCTCCTATAATTCACCCCTCCACTTT. Encoded protein: CASIRDRSSYNSPLHF.

The gene calls are TRBV10-3 and TRBJ1-1; 10 positions agree with TRBD1. Losses at the gene ends were 6 bases for V and 6 bases for J; bases not matched to a gene: 1. CDR3 length: 12 residues. Germline CDR1 and CDR2: ENHRY and SYGVKD. This chain's CDR3 is CAIRGTGAEAFF. The CDR3 region has the DNA TGTGCCATCAGAGGGACAGGGGCTGAAGCTTTCTTT.

This chain links TRBV5-1 with TRBJ1-1; D gene ambiguous. CDR1 and CDR2 from the germline V gene are SGHRS and YFSETQ. This CDR3 is 12 amino acids long. With 4 bases removed from V and 5 bases from J, the gap between germline ends came to 9 bases. This CDR3 is CASSVRGTEAFF. The DNA of the CDR3 is TGCGCCAGCAGCGTCCGGGGTACTGAAGCTTTCTTT. Supplemented by reference TRBV5-1 and TRBJ1-1, the full variable domain reads KAGVTQTPRYLIKTRGQQVTLSCSPISGHRSVSWYQQTPGQGLQFLFEYFSETQRNKGNFPGRFSGRQFSNSRSEMNVSTLELGDSALYLCASSVRGTEAFFGQGTRLTVV.

The chain couples TRBV7-2 to TRBJ2-1; TRBD2 matches at 10 bases. CDR3 length: 16 residues. From germline, CDR1 is SGHTA and CDR2 FQGNSA. V lost 1 base and J lost 7; bases outside the gene matches: 7. The CDR3 sequence is CASSLESGGARNEQFF. Written as DNA, the CDR3 is TGTGCCAGCAGCTTAGAGAGCGGGGGGGCCAGGAATGAGCAGTTCTTC.

The rearrangement links TRBV7-2 to TRBJ2-3; TRBD2 matches at 9 bases. The CDR3 runs to 16 residues. Trimming cost V 3 bases and J 4 bases; bases outside gene matches: 8. Germline V gives CDR1 SGHTA, CDR2 FQGNSA. CDR3 nucleotides: TGTGCCAGCAGCTTGCAATCGGGCGGGGGGGCAGATACGCAGTATTTT. Amino acid sequence: CASSLQSGGGADTQYF.

The chain joins TRBV7-8 to TRBJ1-5, with D perhaps matching TRBD1 (6 bases). This CDR3 has 13 residues. Germline CDR1 SGHVS, CDR2 FQNEAQ. The germline V and J ends were trimmed by 5 bases and 4 bases, with 9 bases remaining between them. The CDR3 spells CASSTDRNQPQHF. The CDR3 region has the DNA TGTGCCAGCAGCACGGACAGAAATCAGCCCCAGCATTTT.

The chain has TRBV7-2 and TRBJ2-2, with 7 bases fitting TRBD1. The CDR3 has 15 amino acids. Trimming took 5 bases from V and 4 from J; bases not matched to a gene: 7. Germline CDR1 reads SGHTA; CDR2 reads FQGNSA. CDR3 region: CASSQRQGATGELFF. Written as DNA, the CDR3 is TGTGCCAGCAGCCAACGACAGGGCGCCACCGGGGAGCTGTTTTTT.

The chain carries TRBV7-2 and TRBJ1-2; D uncertain. Germline CDR1 and CDR2: SGHTA and FQGNSA. Trimming took off 10 bases at V and 3 bases at J, with 15 bases between the two ends. This CDR3 is 13 amino acids long. The CDR3 DNA reads TGTGCCACTCGGGGTATGAGGGACTATGGCTACACCTTC. Translating gives CATRGMRDYGYTF.

This clone was seen a single time. The chain links TRBV5-4 to TRBJ2-1, with a possible D match to TRBD2 (5 bases). Germline CDR1 reads SGHNT; CDR2 reads YYREEE (reference sequence). This CDR3 is 17 amino acids long. Trimming cost V 3 bases and J 7 bases, with 23 bases left between them. The CDR3 region is CASSSVVGGPRGNEQFF. The DNA for the CDR3 is TGTGCCAGCAGCTCGGTAGTCGGAGGCCCCCGCGGGAATGAGCAGTTCTTC.